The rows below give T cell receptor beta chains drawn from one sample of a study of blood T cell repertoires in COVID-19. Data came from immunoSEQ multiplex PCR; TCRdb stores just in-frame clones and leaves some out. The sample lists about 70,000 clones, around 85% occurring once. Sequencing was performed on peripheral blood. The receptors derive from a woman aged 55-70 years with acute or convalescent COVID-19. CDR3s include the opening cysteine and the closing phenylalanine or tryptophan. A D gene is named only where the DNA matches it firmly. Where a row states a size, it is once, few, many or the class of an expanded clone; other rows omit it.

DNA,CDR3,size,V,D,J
TGCAGCGTTGAATGGGGAATGGAGGGGACTGAAGCTTTCTTT,CSVEWGMEGTEAFF,.,TRBV29-1,.,TRBJ1-1
TGTGCCACCAGCAGAGTTGGCCGGGACAATTACTATGGCTACACCTTC,CATSRVGRDNYYGYTF,.,TRBV15,.,TRBJ1-2
TGCGCCAGCAGCTACGGACAGGGGGGTGGTTCCGAGCAGTACTTC,CASSYGQGGGSEQYF,.,TRBV5-1,TRBD1,TRBJ2-7
TGTGCCAGCAGTGACGGTCTAGCGGGAGGTCACACAGATACGCAGTATTTT,CASSDGLAGGHTDTQYF,.,TRBV2,TRBD2,TRBJ2-3
TGCGCCAGCAGCCAAGGTTTTGCGGGAGAGGGGTCCTACGAGCAGTACTTC,CASSQGFAGEGSYEQYF,once,TRBV4-1,TRBD2,TRBJ2-7
TGTGCCAGCAGCGCTATCCTAGGCGGGACAGAGGACTATGGCTACACCTTC,CASSAILGGTEDYGYTF,.,TRBV7-9,TRBD1,TRBJ1-2
TGTGCCAGCAGGCTAGCGGGGGACAATGAGCAGTTCTTC,CASRLAGDNEQFF,.,TRBV3-1/TRBV3-2,TRBD2,TRBJ2-1
TGTGCCAGCAGCTCGGGACAGGACACCTACGAGCAGTACTTC,CASSSGQDTYEQYF,once,TRBV5-4,TRBD1,TRBJ2-7
TGCGCCAGCAGCTTGAGGCCTGGACAGGGTAACACTGAAGCTTTCTTT,CASSLRPGQGNTEAFF,.,TRBV5-1,TRBD1,TRBJ1-1
TGTGCCAGCAGCTTTGGACAGCCTAGGAATGAGCAGTTCTTC,CASSFGQPRNEQFF,medium-sized,TRBV7-3,.,TRBJ2-1
TGTGCCAGCAGAAACGCGGACACGAGCTCCTACAATGAGCAGTTCTTC,CASRNADTSSYNEQFF,.,TRBV19,.,TRBJ2-1
TGTGCCAGCAGGTTGCGGGGGCGGTATGAAAAACTGTTTTTT,CASRLRGRYEKLFF,few,TRBV2,.,TRBJ1-4
TGTGCCAGCAGCTTTGGACTTAGCACTGAAGCTTTCTTT,CASSFGLSTEAFF,.,TRBV4-2,.,TRBJ1-1
TGTGCCAGCAGCTTAGAAGCTGGGAGCTCTGGGGCCAACGTCCTGACTTTC,CASSLEAGSSGANVLTF,.,TRBV11-3,.,TRBJ2-6
TGTGCCAGCAGCCGACAGGGAGCGGGCGGCTACACCTTC,CASSRQGAGGYTF,.,TRBV3-1/TRBV3-2,TRBD1,TRBJ1-2
TGTGCCAGCAGCCAAAGGGACAGGGGTGGGGAGCAGTACTTC,CASSQRDRGGEQYF,once,TRBV3-1/TRBV3-2,TRBD1,TRBJ2-7
TGTGCCAGCAGTGAACTAGGGACAGAGTACCAAGAGACCCAGTACTTC,CASSELGTEYQETQYF,.,TRBV6-1,TRBD1,TRBJ2-5
TGCGCCAGCAGCTTACACCAGGCGGGAATTAACGCCGGGGAGCTGTTTTTT,CASSLHQAGINAGELFF,.,TRBV5-1,.,TRBJ2-2
TGTGCCAGTTCCGGGACAGGAGATTCACCCCTCCACTTT,CASSGTGDSPLHF,.,TRBV19,TRBD1,TRBJ1-6
TGTGCCAGCAGCCCACTGTGGAGCATCGGAGAGACCCAGTACTTC,CASSPLWSIGETQYF,.,TRBV3-1/TRBV3-2,.,TRBJ2-5
TGTGCCACCAGCAGAGATCCGGGGACAGATAATGAAAAACTGTTTTTT,CATSRDPGTDNEKLFF,.,TRBV15,TRBD1,TRBJ1-4
TGTGCCAGCAGTTACTCTACTGCCGCCCTCGGCGAGCAGTACTTC,CASSYSTAALGEQYF,.,TRBV6-5,.,TRBJ2-7
TGTGCCAGCAGCCTATTAGAGGGCAATTCACCCCTCCACTTT,CASSLLEGNSPLHF,.,TRBV6-6,.,TRBJ1-6
TGTGCCTGGAATCTGGGCCTAGCGGGAGATGAGCAGTTCTTC,CAWNLGLAGDEQFF,.,TRBV30,TRBD2,TRBJ2-1
TGTGCCAGCAGACCCACAGGGGGTACCGGGGAGCTGTTTTTT,CASRPTGGTGELFF,.,TRBV7-9,TRBD1,TRBJ2-2
TGTGCCAGCAGCCTAGAGGCGCTACCCCGGACTAGCGGCCAAGAGACCCAGTACTTC,CASSLEALPRTSGQETQYF,.,TRBV5-5,TRBD2,TRBJ2-5
TGTGCCGGAACCTTAGCGGGAGAGGGCACCGGGGAGCTGTTTTTT,CAGTLAGEGTGELFF,.,TRBV30,TRBD2,TRBJ2-2
TGCGCCAGCAGCTGGGCGATGACAGGAAGCACAGATACGCAGTATTTT,CASSWAMTGSTDTQYF,.,TRBV5-1,.,TRBJ2-3
TGCGCCAGCAGCGCAGACAGGGGGCGCTTTGAAAAACTGTTTTTT,CASSADRGRFEKLFF,.,TRBV5-1,TRBD1,TRBJ1-4
TGTGCCAGCAGTGTAAGACAGTTCGGCTCCGGAAACACCATATATTTT,CASSVRQFGSGNTIYF,.,TRBV6-1,.,TRBJ1-3
TGTGCCAGCAGTTTAGACGCGGCGGCCAACTATGGCTACACCTTC,CASSLDAAANYGYTF,.,TRBV2,.,TRBJ1-2
TGCGCCAGCAGTCCCCTAGCGGACCAAGAGACCCAGTACTTC,CASSPLADQETQYF,.,TRBV5-1,TRBD2,TRBJ2-5
TGTGCCAGTAGTATCCGACAGGGCAGGGGCAATCAGCCCCAGCATTTT,CASSIRQGRGNQPQHF,.,TRBV19,TRBD1,TRBJ1-5
TGTGCCAGCAAAGGACAGGGGGCGACGTCCCAGTACTTC,CASKGQGATSQYF,.,TRBV6-5,TRBD1,TRBJ2-5
TGTGCCAGCAGCCAAGAACTGAGGAACACTGAAGCTTTCTTT,CASSQELRNTEAFF,.,TRBV14,.,TRBJ1-1
TGTGCCAGCAGTTACCAGGACAGGGGGAACACTGAAGCTTTCTTT,CASSYQDRGNTEAFF,.,TRBV6-5,TRBD1,TRBJ1-1
TGTGCCAGCATGGGACAGACTAGCAATCAGCCCCAGCATTTT,CASMGQTSNQPQHF,.,TRBV6-5,TRBD1,TRBJ1-5
TGTGCCAGCAGTTTAGGGGACATTCTTGGCTACACCTTC,CASSLGDILGYTF,.,TRBV28,.,TRBJ1-2
TGTGCCTGGAAGGGACAGGGCTACGAGCAGTACTTC,CAWKGQGYEQYF,.,TRBV30,TRBD1,TRBJ2-7
TGTGCCAGCAGTATAGGACAGGGCGGCTACACCTTC,CASSIGQGGYTF,once,TRBV28,TRBD1,TRBJ1-2
TGTGCCAGCAGTTCCGGACATCGGAACACTGAAGCTTTCTTT,CASSSGHRNTEAFF,.,TRBV6-5,.,TRBJ1-1
TGTGCCAGCAGTTTTACGACAGACCAAGAGACCCAGTACTTC,CASSFTTDQETQYF,.,TRBV28,.,TRBJ2-5
TGTGCCATCAGTGAACTAGCAGAAACAGATACGCAGTATTTT,CAISELAETDTQYF,.,TRBV10-3,.,TRBJ2-3
TGTGCCACCAGCATTCAGGGGCAGGGCACTGAAGCTTTCTTT,CATSIQGQGTEAFF,.,TRBV15,.,TRBJ1-1
TGTGCCAGCAGCAACCCGGGACAGGAGCAGTTCTTC,CASSNPGQEQFF,.,TRBV2,TRBD1,TRBJ2-1
TGTGCCACCAGCAGAACAGGGGGAGATCAGCCCCAGCATTTT,CATSRTGGDQPQHF,few,TRBV15,TRBD1,TRBJ1-5
TGTGCCAGCAGTTCACAGGGAGATCAGCCCCAGCATTTT,CASSSQGDQPQHF,.,TRBV7-2,.,TRBJ1-5
TGTGCCATCAGTGGACGGCTAGCGGGAGTTAATGAGCAGTTCTTC,CAISGRLAGVNEQFF,.,TRBV10-3,TRBD2,TRBJ2-1
TGCGCCAGCCGTTTCAGATTACAGGGAAACACTGAAGCTTTCTTT,CASRFRLQGNTEAFF,.,TRBV5-1,.,TRBJ1-1
TGTGCCAGCAGCTACGGACAGGCACTTCGCACCGGGGAGCTGTTTTTT,CASSYGQALRTGELFF,.,TRBV7-3,TRBD1,TRBJ2-2
TGTGCCAGCAGTACAGGGGATAAGGGTCAGCCCCAGCATTTT,CASSTGDKGQPQHF,.,TRBV2,TRBD1,TRBJ1-5
TGTGCCAGTAGTATCCCGGGACTAGCTAGGCACGAGCAGTACTTC,CASSIPGLARHEQYF,.,TRBV19,TRBD2,TRBJ2-7
TGTGCCAGCTCACCCCGGACAGGGGGCGCATCCGATAATTCACCCCTCCACTTT,CASSPRTGGASDNSPLHF,.,TRBV18,TRBD1,TRBJ1-6
TGCAGTGCTAGTCCCGAGGGCAGCTATAATTCACCCCTCCACTTT,CSASPEGSYNSPLHF,.,TRBV20-1,.,TRBJ1-6
TGTGCCAGCAGCTTAGATGGGCTCGGGGCCTATAATTCACCCCTCCACTTT,CASSLDGLGAYNSPLHF,once,TRBV7-9,.,TRBJ1-6